This is a list of T cell receptor beta chains from one sample in a study of control samples from healthy donors and cancer patients. Clones were sequenced by immunoSEQ multiplex PCR, and TCRdb holds only the in-frame ones, with some missing. The table lists about 63,000 clones, approximately 85% of them singletons. Sequencing was performed on blood. The origin of the receptors is a man in his forties in good health. Both conserved end residues are part of each CDR3. The D gene is left open where the match is weak. Size is stated for part of the rows, as once, few or many counts, or as a class when the clone is expanded.

TRBV27	TRBJ1-5	-	-	CASGTRSNQPQHF	TGTGCCAGCGGCACACGGAGCAATCAGCCCCAGCATTTT
TRBV6-5	TRBJ1-2	-	-	CASSYSIRYGYTF	TGTGCCAGCAGTTACTCGATCCGATATGGCTACACCTTC
TRBV21-1	TRBJ1-1	-	-	CASSKGGLGGNTEAFF	TGTGCCAGCAGCAAAGGCGGGCTTGGCGGGAACACTGAAGCTTTCTTT
TRBV7-2	TRBJ2-1	-	-	CASSLNSEQFF	TGTGCCAGCAGCTTAAACAGTGAGCAGTTCTTC
TRBV28	TRBJ1-4	few	TRBD1	CASRQYGPDRPRGVFF	TGTGCCAGCAGGCAATATGGCCCGGACAGGCCCAGGGGTGTTTTTTTT
TRBV6-5	TRBJ2-1	few	-	CASSPSLLRGDEQFF	TGTGCCAGCAGTCCCAGTTTATTACGTGGGGATGAGCAGTTCTTC
TRBV4-3	TRBJ2-7	once	TRBD2	CASSQLAGGGYEQYF	TGCGCCAGCAGCCAACTAGCGGGGGGAGGGTACGAGCAGTACTTC
TRBV4-3	TRBJ1-2	-	-	CASSQDRSANYGYTF	TGCGCCAGCAGCCAAGACAGATCAGCTAACTATGGCTACACCTTC
TRBV28	TRBJ1-1	-	-	CASRQNTEAFF	TGTGCCAGCAGGCAGAACACTGAAGCTTTCTTT
TRBV15	TRBJ1-1	-	-	CATSRGPKNTEAFF	TGTGCCACCAGCAGGGGACCCAAGAACACTGAAGCTTTCTTT
TRBV28	TRBJ1-6	-	-	CASSSPSGSGSPLHF	TGTGCCAGCAGTTCACCATCAGGGAGTGGTTCACCCCTCCACTTT
TRBV30	TRBJ1-2	-	-	CAWRNGEDYGYTF	TGTGCCTGGAGAAACGGTGAGGACTATGGCTACACCTTC
TRBV4-2	TRBJ1-6	-	-	CASSQQGTDNNSPLHF	TGTGCCAGCAGCCAGCAAGGGACCGATAATAATTCACCCCTCCACTTT
TRBV25-1	TRBJ2-7	-	-	CASSSRATNEQYF	TGTGCCAGCAGTTCGCGGGCTACTAACGAGCAGTACTTC
TRBV7-3	TRBJ2-7	few	-	CASSLTTGAGYEQYF	TGTGCCAGCAGCCTTACGACTGGAGCCGGATACGAGCAGTACTTC
TRBV6-5	TRBJ1-3	-	-	CASHSSGNTIYF	TGTGCCAGCCATAGCTCTGGAAACACCATATATTTT
TRBV7-2	TRBJ1-6	-	-	CASSLVQALSPLHF	TGTGCCAGCAGCTTAGTACAGGCTTTGTCACCCCTCCACTTT
TRBV13	TRBJ2-2	-	-	CASRVSRLIYGELFF	TGTGCCAGTAGGGTCAGCCGTTTGATCTATGGGGAGCTGTTTTTT
TRBV5-1	TRBJ1-4	-	-	CASSLAGSNEKLFF	TGCGCCAGCAGCTTGGCCGGGTCTAATGAAAAACTGTTTTTT
TRBV30	TRBJ1-2	once	-	CAWSVRGFDYGYTF	TGTGCCTGGAGTGTTAGGGGGTTTGACTATGGCTACACCTTC
TRBV3-1/TRBV3-2	TRBJ1-3	-	-	CASSPGSSGNTIYF	TGTGCCAGCAGCCCTGGGAGCTCTGGAAACACCATATATTTT
TRBV28	TRBJ2-3	few	TRBD2	CASRQRMGLAGEGTDTQYF	TGTGCCAGCAGACAACGAATGGGACTAGCGGGAGAGGGCACAGATACGCAGTATTTT
TRBV10-3	TRBJ2-1	-	TRBD2	CAISVSSSGISYNEQFF	TGTGCCATCAGTGTATCGTCTAGCGGGATCTCCTACAATGAGCAGTTCTTC
TRBV5-1	TRBJ2-1	-	TRBD2	CASSLTFSGVGNEQFF	TGCGCCAGCAGCTTGACTTTTAGCGGGGTGGGCAATGAGCAGTTCTTC
TRBV4-1	TRBJ2-7	few	TRBD2	CASSQGTSQSYEQYF	TGCGCCAGCAGCCAAGGGACTAGCCAATCCTACGAGCAGTACTTC
TRBV5-8	TRBJ2-7	-	TRBD2	CASSTGTSGINEQYF	TGTGCCAGCAGCACCGGGACTAGCGGGATCAACGAGCAGTACTTC
TRBV9	TRBJ2-5	-	-	CASSYEGREVGTQYF	TGTGCCAGCAGCTATGAGGGAAGGGAGGTGGGGACCCAGTACTTC
TRBV11-3	TRBJ2-1	once	-	CASSSWGSEQFF	TGTGCCAGCAGCTCCTGGGGGAGTGAGCAGTTCTTC
TRBV11-2	TRBJ2-7	-	TRBD2	CASNPGSGSYYEQYF	TGTGCCAGCAACCCCGGTAGCGGGAGCTATTACGAGCAGTACTTC